The clone carrying this T cell receptor beta chain is a singleton in its sample. This entry comes from a study of control samples from healthy donors and cancer patients. There are 15 residues in the CDR3. The germline V gene has CDR1 LNHDA and CDR2 SQIVND (reference sequence). The V and J ends lost 1 base and 0 bases respectively, with 9 bases between them. Produced via immunoSEQ multiplex PCR; TCRdb's table is partial and in-frame only. The sample consists of some 140,000 clones, around 96% of them appearing once. The chain uses TRBV19 and TRBJ1-2; no reliable D call. The source of this sequence is a man in his forties in good health. The sample was blood. The CDR3, as DNA: TGTGCCAGTAGTATAGGGGCAGAAGCTAACTATGGCTACACCTTC. Its protein is CASSIGAEANYGYTF. The full variable domain, with the rest looked up from reference TRBV19 and TRBJ1-2, is DGGITQSPKYLFRKEGQNVTLSCEQNLNHDAMYWYRQDPGQGLRLIYYSQIVNDFQKGDIAEGYSVSREKKESFPLTVTSAQKNPTAFYLCASSIGAEANYGYTFGSGTRLTVV.